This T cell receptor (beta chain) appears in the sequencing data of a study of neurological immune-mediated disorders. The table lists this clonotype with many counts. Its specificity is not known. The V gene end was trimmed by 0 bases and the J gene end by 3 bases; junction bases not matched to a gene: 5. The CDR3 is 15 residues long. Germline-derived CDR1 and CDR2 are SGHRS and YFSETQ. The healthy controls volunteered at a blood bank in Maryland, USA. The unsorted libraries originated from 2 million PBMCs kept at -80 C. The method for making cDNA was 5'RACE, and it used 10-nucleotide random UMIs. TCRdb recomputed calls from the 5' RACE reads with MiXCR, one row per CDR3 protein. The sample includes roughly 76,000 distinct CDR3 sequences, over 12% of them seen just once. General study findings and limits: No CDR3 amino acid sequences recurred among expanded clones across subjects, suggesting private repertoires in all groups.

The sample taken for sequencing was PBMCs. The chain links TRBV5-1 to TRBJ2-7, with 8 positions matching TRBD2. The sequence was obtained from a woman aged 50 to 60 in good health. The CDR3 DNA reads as TGCGCCAGCAGCTTGGGGGCTAGCGGGCTCTACGAGCAGTACTTC. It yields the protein CASSLGASGLYEQYF.